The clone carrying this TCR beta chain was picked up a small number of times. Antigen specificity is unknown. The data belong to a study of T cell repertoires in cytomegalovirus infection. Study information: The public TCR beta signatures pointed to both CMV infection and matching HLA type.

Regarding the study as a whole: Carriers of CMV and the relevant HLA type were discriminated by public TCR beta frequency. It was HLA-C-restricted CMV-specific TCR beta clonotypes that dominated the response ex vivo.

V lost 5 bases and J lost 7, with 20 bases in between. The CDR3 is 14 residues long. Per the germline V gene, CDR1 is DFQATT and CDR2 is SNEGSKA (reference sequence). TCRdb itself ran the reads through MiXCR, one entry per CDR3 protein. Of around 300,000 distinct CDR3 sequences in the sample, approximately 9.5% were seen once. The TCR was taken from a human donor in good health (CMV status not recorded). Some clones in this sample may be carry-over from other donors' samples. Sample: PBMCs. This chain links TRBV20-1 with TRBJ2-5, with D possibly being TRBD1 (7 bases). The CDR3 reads CSASLGQDGGTQYF. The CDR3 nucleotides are TGCAGTGCTTCACTCGGACAGGACGGGGGGACCCAGTACTTC.